These 23 T cell receptor beta chains were sequenced from one sample in a study of CXCR3-negative and CXCR3-positive naive CD8 T cells. UMI labels and 5' RACE were used to prepare the TRB cDNA libraries. TCRdb re-called the 5' RACE reads; every CDR3 protein appears as one record, without DNA. There are about 130,000 distinct CDR3 sequences in the sample, with 0.29% held by the top ten. Sequencing was carried out using naive CXCR3- CD8+ T cells from blood. Indicated subset: CD45RO-CCR7+CD27+CD95- naive CD8+ T cells lacking CXCR3 (TNR3-). The receptors shown here come from a human donor in good health. Some clones in this sample may be carry-over from other donors' samples.

The chain links TRBV7-9 to TRBJ2-1; lacking DNA, the TRBD2 call made by TCRdb goes unchecked. CDR3 length equals 13 residues. The V gene's germline CDR1 is SEHNR and CDR2 FQNEAQ (reference sequence). The CDR3 region is CASSPMASGSLFF.

The V call is TRBV6-6, the J call TRBJ2-7; TCRdb's assignment of TRBD1 cannot be checked, as there is no DNA. This CDR3 region has 15 residues. Looked up from germline, CDR1 is MNHNY and CDR2 is SVGAGI (reference sequence). The CDR3 protein is CASSYTPDLSYEQYF.

This chain joins TRBV5-1 and TRBJ2-7; TCRdb outputs TRBD1, but without DNA this stays unchecked. CDR3 size: 14 residues. Germline V gene sequence: CDR1 SGHRS, CDR2 YFSETQ. The chain's CDR3 is CASSPPTDSYEQYF.

The CDR3 protein is CASSLVLRGALETQYF. V and J are TRBV7-2 and TRBJ2-5; checking the TCRdb D call of TRBD1 is not possible without DNA. Looked up from germline, CDR1 is SGHTA and CDR2 is FQGNSA. This CDR3 comprises 16 residues.

The chain uses TRBV7-6 and TRBJ2-3; TCRdb's assignment of TRBD2 cannot be checked, as there is no DNA. The CDR3 contains 16 residues. Looked up from germline, CDR1 is SGHVS and CDR2 is FNYEAQ. CDR3 residues: CASSLGSSGGLDTQYF.

The V call is TRBV7-9, the J call TRBJ2-5. The CDR3 covers 13 residues. In germline, CDR1 is SEHNR, CDR2 FQNEAQ (reference sequence). The CDR3 reads CASSLTLSETQYF.

The chain carries TRBV10-3 and TRBJ2-5; TCRdb's assignment of TRBD2 cannot be checked, as there is no DNA. Germline CDR1 and CDR2: ENHRY and SYGVKD. This CDR3 region has 15 residues. The CDR3 loop reads CAISLPMWRGETQYF.

This rearrangement joins TRBV2 to TRBJ2-7; the TRBD2 assignment by TCRdb is unverifiable without DNA. Germline V lookup: CDR1 SNHLY, CDR2 FYNNEI. This CDR3 has 19 residues. The CDR3 sequence is CASSEAAGTTEQIYYEQYF.

The CDR3 is CSVEEGTPQETQYF. This chain links TRBV29-1 with TRBJ2-5; no DNA is available, so the TRBD1 call from TCRdb remains unchecked. Germline V gives CDR1 SQVTM, CDR2 ANQGSEA. The CDR3 extends over 14 amino acids.

This chain joins TRBV27 and TRBJ2-7; the D call from TCRdb, TRBD1, cannot be confirmed without DNA. The CDR3 has 17 residues. Looked up from germline, CDR1 is MNHEY and CDR2 is SMNVEV (reference sequence). The CDR3 region is CASSFSDPGQGAHEQYF.

The chain recombines TRBV29-1 with TRBJ2-7; TCRdb picks TRBD1, but there is no DNA to check that call. Germline CDR1 is SQVTM and CDR2 is ANQGSEA. The CDR3 is 14 residues long. The CDR3 protein is CSVGARNLSYEQYF.

The chain links TRBV9 to TRBJ2-4; TCRdb designates TRBD2, a call that cannot be tested without DNA. Germline loops: CDR1 SGDLS, CDR2 YYNGEE. The length of the CDR3 is 16 residues. The CDR3 reads CASSVGGGLAKNIQYF.

This CDR3 is CASSTFLGGGRLGELFF. V gene TRBV5-1 combines with J gene TRBJ2-2; TCRdb returns TRBD1, unconfirmable since there is no DNA. The CDR3 loop spans 17 amino acids. Germline assignment: CDR1 SGHRS and CDR2 YFSETQ.

V gene TRBV3-1 combines with J gene TRBJ2-7; the TCRdb D gene call, TRBD1, has no DNA to confirm it. The CDR3 length is 15 residues. The germline V gene encodes CDR1 LGHDT and CDR2 YNNKEL (reference sequence). The CDR3 sequence: CASSLEGQGPYEQYF.

The chain is built from TRBV20-1 and TRBJ1-1. This CDR3 has 14 amino acids. Per the germline V gene, CDR1 is DFQATT and CDR2 is SNEGSKA (reference sequence). The CDR3 region is CSARFGVLNTEAFF.

The rearrangement links TRBV29-1 to TRBJ2-7; the D call from TCRdb, TRBD2, cannot be confirmed without DNA. This CDR3 spans 13 amino acids. Per the germline V gene, CDR1 is SQVTM and CDR2 is ANQGSEA. CDR3 sequence reads: CSVYTSGTYEQYF.

The rearrangement uses TRBV7-9 and TRBJ2-5; TCRdb picks TRBD1, but there is no DNA to check that call. The germline V gene has CDR1 SEHNR and CDR2 FQNEAQ (reference sequence). The CDR3 runs 16 residues. The CDR3 here is CASSFISRTGVETQYF.

This chain uses TRBV7-9 with TRBJ2-3; TCRdb calls TRBD2, which cannot be checked without DNA. In germline, CDR1 is SEHNR, CDR2 FQNEAQ (reference sequence). This CDR3 has 13 residues. The CDR3 sequence is CASSPPGQDKQYF.

The chain is built from TRBV7-9 and TRBJ1-5; no DNA is available, so the TRBD1 call from TCRdb remains unchecked. Germline assignment: CDR1 SEHNR and CDR2 FQNEAQ (reference sequence). This CDR3 spans 16 amino acids. This chain's CDR3 is CASSLAWGPDNQPQHF. Looking up the rest from reference TRBV7-9 and TRBJ1-5 gives the full variable domain: DTGVSQNPRHKITKRGQNVTFRCDPISEHNRLYWYRQTLGQGPEFLTYFQNEAQLEKSRLLSDRFSAERPKGSFSTLEIQRTEQGDSAMYLCASSLAWGPDNQPQHFGDGTRLSIL.

V is TRBV15 and J is TRBJ2-5; the TCRdb call, TRBD1, lacks DNA for checking. In germline, CDR1 is LNHNV, CDR2 YYDKDF (reference sequence). The CDR3 has 17 residues. CDR3: CATSILGGNTPQETQYF.

The J gene is TRBJ1-1, the V gene TRBV28; the TRBD1 assignment by TCRdb is unverifiable without DNA. The germline V gene encodes CDR1 MDHEN and CDR2 SYDVKM. The CDR3 has 15 residues. The CDR3 protein is CASSSWTGIKTEAFF.

The J gene is TRBJ1-1, the V gene TRBV3-1; TCRdb reports TRBD1, a call that lacks DNA to check it against. CDR3 length: 14 residues. CDR1 LGHDT and CDR2 YNNKEL come from the germline V gene (reference sequence). CDR3 sequence reads: CASSENPGHPEAFF. Full variable domain (missing parts from reference TRBV3-1 and TRBJ1-1): DTAVSQTPKYLVTQMGNDKSIKCEQNLGHDTMYWYKQDSKKFLKIMFSYNNKELIINETVPNRFSPKSPDKAHLNLHINSLELGDSAVYFCASSENPGHPEAFFGQGTRLTVV.

This chain links TRBV7-7 with TRBJ2-1. In germline, CDR1 is SSHAT, CDR2 FNYEAQ (reference sequence). The CDR3 is 15 residues long. The CDR3 reads CASSLRDGSYNEQFF.